Reported below is one T cell receptor (beta chain). Its cognate antigen is unknown. The CDR3 totals 15 residues. Trimming left V 5 bases short and J 2 bases short, with 13 bases between. Looked up from germline, CDR1 is SGHVS and CDR2 is FNYEAQ. PCR involved 60 Vbeta and 13 Jbeta primers. The authors' processing: A follow-up analysis tallied about 80 million unique TCR beta chains, roughly 11 million shared. This table comes from immunoSEQ multiplex PCR, and its TCRdb copy is limited to in-frame clones, with some not included. From that table come the V and J calls and clone size; the DNA was used to work out D and trimming. This sample yields around 180,000 clones, of which approximately 78% are seen a single time; about 13% belongs to the top ten. These data are taken from a study of cytomegalovirus exposure and HLA in healthy donors. Study observations and caveats: Analyses of presence/absence relied on an assumption of roughly uniform sequencing depth across donors.

The clonotype originates from a woman aged 45-59 years in good health and CMV-seropositive. The chain uses TRBV7-6 and TRBJ1-5, with a possible D match to TRBD1 (5 bases). Sequencing used PBMCs. CDR3 residues: CASSPDQGGNQPQHF. The CDR3 DNA reads as TGTGCCAGCAGCCCAGATCAGGGCGGCAATCAGCCCCAGCATTTT.